This entry lists 32 T cell receptor beta chains sequenced from one sample in a study of T-cell reconstitution after alpha-beta-depleted transplantation in children. It was with unique molecular identifiers that the TCRbeta library was prepared. Each CDR3 protein gets one entry after TCRdb re-called the PCR reads with MiXCR. The profile shows hundreds of thousands of distinct CDR3 sequences, 13% of them singletons. The source was PBMCs, mostly from graft donor cells, collected 360 days after TCRalphabeta/CD19-depleted stem cell transplant. Receptor source: a male patient aged 10 to 17 who had a stem cell transplant for acute myeloid leukemia, so the T cells may come from the graft donor.

This chain links TRBV7-2 with TRBJ2-3; 7 bases are shared with TRBD2. Germline assignment: CDR1 SGHTA and CDR2 FQGNSA. The CDR3 spans 15 residues. J was trimmed by 3 bases and V by 5 bases; bases with no gene match: 8. This chain's CDR3 is CASSPRGSGTDTQYF. CDR3 in DNA: TGTGCCAGCAGCCCCCGAGGTAGCGGGACAGATACGCAGTATTTT.

This chain connects TRBV11-2 to TRBJ2-3, with D hard to call. Germline-derived CDR1 and CDR2 are SGHAT and FQNNGV. Trimming removed 2 bases at V and 0 bases at J, with 9 bases between. The CDR3 spans 15 residues. CDR3 amino acids: CASSLLRSSTDTQYF. As DNA, the CDR3 is TGTGCCAGCAGCTTATTGCGGTCTAGCACAGATACGCAGTATTTT.

In this sample, this clonotype turned up a few times. J is TRBJ2-1 and V is TRBV7-2; the match to TRBD2 covers 8 bases. Germline values: CDR1 SGHTA, CDR2 FQGNSA. The junction had 8 bases not matched to a gene; V was cut back by 5 bases and J by 2 bases. The CDR3 sequence is 16 residues long. CDR3: CASSPGAGVTYNEQFF. CDR3 nucleotides: TGTGCCAGCAGCCCGGGAGCGGGAGTAACCTACAATGAGCAGTTCTTC.

This clonotype has only a few counts. This sequence joins TRBV6-5 and TRBJ2-7; D not resolved. This CDR3 region has 12 residues. V lost 2 bases, J lost 7 bases, and 9 bases lay in between. Looked up from germline, CDR1 is MNHEY and CDR2 is SVGAGI. The CDR3 sequence is CASSYVGREQYF. Here the CDR3 DNA reads TGTGCCAGCAGTTACGTTGGCCGAGAGCAGTACTTC.

The chain recombines TRBV29-1 with TRBJ2-3; maybe TRBD2 (5 bases). The germline CDR1 and CDR2 sequences are SQVTM and ANQGSEA. Trimming cost V 7 bases and J 0 bases, with 29 bases left between them. CDR3 length: 19 amino acids. CDR3 loop: CSGGWVLDPLDFSTDTQYF. For the CDR3, the DNA is TGCAGCGGTGGATGGGTCCTAGATCCTCTGGACTTTAGCACAGATACGCAGTATTTT.

The V and J genes are TRBV20-1 and TRBJ1-2; D call uncertain. Trimming cost V 3 bases and J 2 bases, with 10 bases left between them. This CDR3 has 13 amino acids. Germline CDR1 reads DFQATT; CDR2 reads SNEGSKA (reference sequence). The CDR3 DNA follows: TGCAGTGCTAGTACGGGGTTAAACTATGGCTACACCTTC. It specifies CSASTGLNYGYTF.

This clonotype has more than one count but fewer than ten. V and J are TRBV20-1 and TRBJ2-3; 7 nucleotides line up with TRBD2. Germline values: CDR1 DFQATT, CDR2 SNEGSKA (reference sequence). The CDR3 extends over 13 amino acids. DNA for the CDR3: TGCAGCCTGGCGGGGGAAGGCACAGATACGCAGTATTTT. It yields the protein CSLAGEGTDTQYF.

This clonotype has more than one count but fewer than ten. V and J are TRBV7-6 and TRBJ2-1; D gene unclear. The CDR3 covers 15 residues. V lost 5 bases and J 9 bases, leaving 20 bases between the germline ends. Per the germline V gene, CDR1 is SGHVS and CDR2 is FNYEAQ. The chain's CDR3 is CASSAYLLPLGEQFF. For the CDR3, the DNA is TGTGCCAGCAGCGCTTACCTCCTTCCCCTCGGTGAGCAGTTCTTC.

This clonotype was observed a handful of times. The rearrangement links TRBV4-1 to TRBJ2-7; 8 bases match TRBD2. This CDR3 is 19 amino acids long. Trimming took 0 bases from V and 3 from J; bases not matched to a gene: 16. Germline V gene lookup returns CDR1 MGHRA and CDR2 YSYEKL. CDR3 region: CASSQDPYCFAGGRYEQYF. The CDR3 region has the DNA TGCGCCAGCAGCCAAGACCCCTACTGCTTCGCGGGAGGACGCTACGAGCAGTACTTC.

The chain carries TRBV30 and TRBJ2-5; D call uncertain. Trimming took 0 bases from V and 1 from J, leaving 6 bases between them. This CDR3 is built from 13 residues. Germline lookup yields CDR1 GTSNPN and CDR2 SVGIG (reference sequence). The CDR3 protein is CAWSVASQETQYF. The CDR3 region has the DNA TGTGCCTGGAGTGTGGCCTCCCAAGAGACCCAGTACTTC.

This rearrangement joins TRBV28 to TRBJ2-2, with TRBD1 matching 11 bases. Germline CDR1 is MDHEN and CDR2 is SYDVKM. The V and J ends lost 2 bases and 4 bases, in that order; junction bases with no gene match: 3. The CDR3 totals 16 residues. The CDR3 DNA sequence: TGTGCCAGCAGTTTAAGGACAGGGGGCTCCACCGGGGAGCTGTTTTTT. This translates into CASSLRTGGSTGELFF. Full variable domain (missing parts from reference TRBV28 and TRBJ2-2): DVKVTQSSRYLVKRTGEKVFLECVQDMDHENMFWYRQDPGLGLRLIYFSYDVKMKEKGDIPEGYSVSREKKERFSLILESASTNQTSMYLCASSLRTGGSTGELFFGEGSRLTVL.

The V gene is TRBV12-3 or TRBV12-4, the J gene TRBJ1-2, with 7 positions matching TRBD1. The CDR3 has 15 amino acids. V dropped 1 base and J dropped 2; count of bases not matched to a gene: 4. The CDR3 here is CASSLEGTANYGYTF. The CDR3 bases are TGTGCCAGCAGTTTAGAGGGGACAGCGAACTATGGCTACACCTTC.

In its sample, this clonotype was seen many times. The chain links TRBV20-1 to TRBJ2-7; 8 bases are a match to TRBD2. The germline V gene has CDR1 DFQATT and CDR2 SNEGSKA (reference sequence). This CDR3 is 17 amino acids long. J was trimmed by 4 bases and V by 0 bases; bases with no gene match: 14. The CDR3 loop is CSARESQRTGTSYEQYF. In DNA, the CDR3 is TGCAGTGCTAGAGAGTCACAGAGAACCGGGACTAGTTACGAGCAGTACTTC.

Many counts were recorded for this clonotype. The V gene is TRBV4-3, the J gene TRBJ2-7; perhaps TRBD1 as D (5 bases). The V and J ends lost 4 bases and 3 bases respectively, with 10 bases between them. Per the germline V gene, CDR1 is LGHNA and CDR2 is YSLEER. The CDR3 covers 13 residues. CDR3 DNA sequence: TGCGCCAGCAGCCGCCGGACATACTACGAGCAGTACTTC. As protein: CASSRRTYYEQYF.

The chain joins TRBV20-1 to TRBJ2-5, with D possibly matching TRBD1 (5 bases). Germline V gene sequence: CDR1 DFQATT, CDR2 SNEGSKA (reference sequence). V lost 3 bases and J lost 2, with 10 bases in between. This CDR3 comprises 13 residues. The CDR3 DNA follows: TGCAGTGCTAGTATGACAGAACAAGAGACCCAGTACTTC. Its protein is CSASMTEQETQYF.

This clonotype was picked up many times. The CDR3 nucleotides read TGTGCCAGCAGCATCCCGGTATACGAGCAGTACTTC. It is translated as CASSIPVYEQYF. The gene calls are TRBV21-1 and TRBJ2-7; the tabulated D call, TRBD1, remains unverified against the DNA. TRBV21-1 is listed as a pseudogene. CDR3 length: 12 residues.

J is TRBJ1-4 and V is TRBV5-1, with D possibly TRBD1 on 5 matching bases. V was shortened by 4 bases and J by 10 bases, with 14 bases between the two germline ends. This CDR3 spans 13 amino acids. CDR1 and CDR2 (germline): SGHRS, YFSETQ. The CDR3 DNA reads as TGCGCCAGCAGCCCCGGAGGCGGGGGAAAACTGTTTTTT. It specifies CASSPGGGGKLFF. Together with reference TRBV5-1 and TRBJ1-4, the CDR3 gives the full variable domain: KAGVTQTPRYLIKTRGQQVTLSCSPISGHRSVSWYQQTPGQGLQFLFEYFSETQRNKGNFPGRFSGRQFSNSRSEMNVSTLELGDSALYLCASSPGGGGKLFFGSGTQLSVL.

This clonotype was recorded a few times. This chain connects TRBV6-1 to TRBJ1-1, with TRBD1 identical over 8 bases. CDR3 length: 16 amino acids. Germline trimming cut 6 bases from V and 9 bases from J; bases unmatched to any gene: 18. Germline V gives CDR1 MNHNS, CDR2 SASEGT. In DNA form, the CDR3 reads TGTGCCAGCAGCCCCGGACAGGGTTATCATCGAACTAAAGCTTTCTTT. Translating gives CASSPGQGYHRTKAFF.

The chain carries TRBV19 and TRBJ2-1; the D gene is possibly TRBD2 (5 bases). This CDR3 comprises 11 residues. Trimming stripped 6 bases from V and 8 bases from J, with 8 bases between. The V gene's germline CDR1 is LNHDA and CDR2 SQIVND (reference sequence). In DNA form, the CDR3 reads TGTGCCAGTAGAATGGGAGATGAGCAGTTCTTC. Residues: CASRMGDEQFF.

The sample holds a few counts of this clonotype. The chain joins TRBV28 to TRBJ1-2, with D unresolved. The CDR3 is made up of 17 amino acids. V was cut by 5 bases and J by 5 bases, with 24 bases left in between. CDR1 MDHEN and CDR2 SYDVKM come from the germline V gene. CDR3 in DNA: TGTGCCAGCAGTATACCCGGCCTGATAGATTATCAATATGGCTACACCTTC. Encoded protein: CASSIPGLIDYQYGYTF.

This clonotype was seen a few times. The rearrangement uses TRBV20-1 and TRBJ2-5; 7 bases line up with TRBD1. J was trimmed by 1 base and V by 6 bases; bases with no gene match: 8. The CDR3 has 14 residues. Germline CDR1 reads DFQATT; CDR2 reads SNEGSKA (reference sequence). CDR3 region: CSARLWDSQETQYF. The CDR3 DNA sequence: TGCAGTGCGCGGCTTTGGGACAGCCAAGAGACCCAGTACTTC.

The table lists this clonotype with a few counts. The V and J genes are TRBV19 and TRBJ2-1; 11 bases fit TRBD2. There are 16 residues in the CDR3. V lost 5 bases and J lost 7; bases outside the gene matches: 10. Germline-derived CDR1 and CDR2 are LNHDA and SQIVND (reference sequence). The CDR3 sequence is CASSLLAGGPINEQFF. The CDR3 coding sequence is TGTGCCAGTAGTCTTTTAGCGGGAGGGCCTATTAATGAGCAGTTCTTC.

CDR3 sequence reads: CASSQVVVWELFF. The CDR3, as DNA: TGTGCCAGCAGCCAAGTAGTTGTCTGGGAGCTGTTTTTT. The chain employs TRBV12-3 or TRBV12-4 and TRBJ2-2; D remains ambiguous. Trimming shortened V by 6 bases and J by 9 bases, and 14 bases separated the two germline ends. The CDR3 has 13 amino acids.

At least ten counts were recorded for this clonotype. V is TRBV20-1 and J is TRBJ2-7; 9 bases fit TRBD2. Germline V CDR1 and CDR2: DFQATT, SNEGSKA (reference sequence). J lost 5 bases, V lost 3 bases, and 5 bases had no gene match. The CDR3 sequence is 13 residues long. The CDR3 region is CSARISGSNEQYF. For the CDR3, the DNA is TGCAGTGCTAGGATTAGCGGGAGTAACGAGCAGTACTTC.

This clonotype was recorded many times. This rearrangement joins TRBV7-8 to TRBJ2-7, with D tentatively TRBD2 (6 bases). CDR3 size: 15 residues. The germline gives CDR1 SGHVS, CDR2 FQNEAQ. Trimming shortened V by 4 bases and J by 5 bases, and 18 bases separated the two germline ends. The CDR3 loop reads CASSYTLAGGHEQYF. The CDR3 DNA reads as TGTGCCAGCAGCTATACTCTAGCAGGAGGGCACGAGCAGTACTTC.

This clonotype was picked up a small number of times. The V and J genes are TRBV6-5 and TRBJ2-5, with D unclear. V was clipped by 0 bases and J by 1 base, with 18 bases between them. Germline loops: CDR1 MNHEY, CDR2 SVGAGI. The CDR3 totals 18 residues. The CDR3: CASSYSNGAPQLQETQYF. CDR3 in DNA: TGTGCCAGCAGTTACTCGAACGGCGCTCCTCAGCTCCAAGAGACCCAGTACTTC.

J is TRBJ2-6 and V is TRBV25-1, with D perhaps TRBD2 (6 bases). Trimming took 1 base from V and 0 from J, leaving 28 bases between them. This CDR3 contains 23 residues. Germline V lookup: CDR1 MGHDK, CDR2 SYGVNS. The CDR3 loop is CASSELGGSPLGPTSSGANVLTF. The CDR3 coding sequence is TGTGCCAGCAGTGAATTGGGGGGATCTCCTCTGGGGCCAACCTCCTCTGGGGCCAACGTCCTGACTTTC.

This clonotype has a count of ten or more. The DNA of the CDR3 is TGTGCCAGCAGTTTCGTGGGATCCTACAATGAGCAGTTCTTC. Its protein product is CASSFVGSYNEQFF. The rearrangement joins TRBV12-3 or TRBV12-4 to TRBJ2-1; D unclear. The CDR3 length is 14 residues. V lost 3 bases, J lost 1 base, and 7 bases lay in between.

The chain is built from TRBV15 and TRBJ1-5; the match to TRBD1 covers 10 bases. V gave up 5 bases and J gave up 3 bases; unmatched junction bases: 4. Germline CDR1 LNHNV, CDR2 YYDKDF (reference sequence). The CDR3 has 15 amino acids. CDR3 in DNA: TGTGCCACCAGCGAGGACAGGGGGTTCAATCAGCCCCAGCATTTT. This sequence encodes CATSEDRGFNQPQHF.

CDR3 DNA sequence: TGTGCCAGCAGCGTCCTACAGGAGTACGAGCAGTACTTC. Encoded protein: CASSVLQEYEQYF. The chain joins TRBV6-1 to TRBJ2-7, with D maybe TRBD1 (5 bases). Trimming removed 6 bases at V and 4 bases at J, with 13 bases between. This CDR3 has 13 amino acids. The germline gives CDR1 MNHNS, CDR2 SASEGT.

This clonotype was observed a handful of times. The V and J genes are TRBV20-1 and TRBJ2-3; no reliable D call. Between the trimmed V and J ends, which lost 3 bases and 2 bases, there was a span of 12 bases. CDR1 and CDR2 (germline): DFQATT, SNEGSKA (reference sequence). This CDR3 comprises 14 residues. The CDR3 is CSASPRKFTDTQYF. CDR3 DNA sequence: TGCAGTGCTAGCCCACGAAAGTTCACAGATACGCAGTATTTT.

This clonotype was recorded a few times. V and J are TRBV4-3 and TRBJ1-5, with D possibly TRBD1 on 6 matching bases. Germline V gene sequence: CDR1 LGHNA, CDR2 YSLEER. CDR3 size: 18 residues. With 0 bases removed from V and 1 base from J, the gap between germline ends came to 16 bases. CDR3 DNA: TGCGCCAGCAGCCAAGAACGGGACACCGAGTGGAGCAATCAGCCCCAGCATTTT. This translates into CASSQERDTEWSNQPQHF.